These 3 T cell receptor beta chains were sequenced from one sample in a study of blood T cell repertoires in COVID-19. This table comes from immunoSEQ multiplex PCR, and its TCRdb copy is limited to in-frame clones, with some not included. The data show about 270,000 clones, 70% to 90% seen once. The specimen sequenced was PBMCs or T cells enriched from blood (not recorded which). The receptors were sampled from a woman between 45 and 60 years old with acute COVID-19.

J is TRBJ1-2 and V is TRBV10-2; 7 bases are shared with TRBD1. The CDR3 runs to 13 residues. CDR1 is WSHSY and CDR2 is SAAADI in the germline V gene. V trimming: 6 bases; J trimming: 3 bases; junction bases outside the gene matches: 4. In nucleotides, the CDR3 is TGCGCCAGCAGCACCACAGGGGACTATGGCTACACCTTC. Encoded protein: CASSTTGDYGYTF.

This chain uses TRBV19 with TRBJ1-5; weak D call: TRBD1 (6 bases). Germline CDR1 is LNHDA and CDR2 is SQIVND (reference sequence). CDR3 length: 15 amino acids. V was pared by 3 bases and J by 6 bases, with 15 bases between. The CDR3 is CASSIPGGAGQPQHF. CDR3 nucleotide sequence: TGTGCCAGTAGTATCCCTGGGGGCGCCGGTCAGCCCCAGCATTTT.

The table lists this clone with many counts. The J gene is TRBJ2-7, the V gene TRBV7-9; 9 bases are a match to TRBD1. The CDR3 has 14 residues. V shed 5 bases and J 5 bases; nucleotides not matched to a gene: 7. Germline V gene sequence: CDR1 SEHNR, CDR2 FQNEAQ (reference sequence). CDR3 in amino acids: CASSLQGQGNEQYF. CDR3 sequence (DNA): TGTGCCAGCAGCCTCCAAGGACAGGGGAACGAGCAGTACTTC.